A selection of T cell receptor beta chains follows, all from one sample in a study of T cells in Graves' hyperthyroidism and ophthalmopathy. A single record per CDR3 protein comes from TCRdb applying MiXCR to the multiplex PCR reads. Among approximately 700,000 distinct CDR3 sequences, roughly 45% were seen once, and the ten largest hold less than 9%. The sequenced sample consisted of peripheral blood or thyroid tissue (not recorded which). These receptors were collected from an adult man with Graves' disease, either hyperthyroidism or ophthalmopathy (not recorded which). Each CDR3 is given with its conserved first and last residue. Size tells how often a clone was seen (once, few, many) or the class of an expanded clone, and some rows leave it out.

>TRBV2|14|-
CASSVEVRQGGYTF
>TRBV11-3|21|-
CASSLDQTTAGLAGAEETQYF
>TRBV5-1|13|few
CASSLETGGEAFF
>TRBV12-3/TRBV12-4|14|-
CASNLQGAGQPQHF
>TRBV6-5|14|-
CASGVRGSGNTIYF
>TRBV7-8|14|-
CASGPGGGNQPQHF
>TRBV6-1|14|once
CASTLASGLETQHF
>TRBV2|12|many
CASILLRGGLFF
>TRBV29-1|13|many
CSVARQANTEAFF
>TRBV7-9|14|few
CASSSNTGQETQYF
>TRBV28|12|-
CASSLQESPLHF
>TRBV7-9|17|few
CASSFSGWGEMNTEAFF
>TRBV15|11|-
CATSSGESQYF
>TRBV24-1|14|-
CASSFSTTNYGYTF
>TRBV7-9|12|-
CASSRLRDTEAF
>TRBV6-1|15|-
CASSGTSGYQETQYF